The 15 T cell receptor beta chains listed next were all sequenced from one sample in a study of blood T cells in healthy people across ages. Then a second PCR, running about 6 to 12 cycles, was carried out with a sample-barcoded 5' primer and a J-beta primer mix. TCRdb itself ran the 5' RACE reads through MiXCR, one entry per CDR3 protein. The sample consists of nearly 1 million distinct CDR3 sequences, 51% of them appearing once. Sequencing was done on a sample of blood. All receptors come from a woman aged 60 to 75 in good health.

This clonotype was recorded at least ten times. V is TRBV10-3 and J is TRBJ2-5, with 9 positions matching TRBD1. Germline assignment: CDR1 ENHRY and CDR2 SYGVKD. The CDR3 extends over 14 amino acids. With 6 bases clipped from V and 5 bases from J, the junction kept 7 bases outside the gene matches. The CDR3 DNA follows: TGTGCCATCAGGTCCGGGACAGGGCTCGAGACCCAGTACTTC. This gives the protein CAIRSGTGLETQYF.

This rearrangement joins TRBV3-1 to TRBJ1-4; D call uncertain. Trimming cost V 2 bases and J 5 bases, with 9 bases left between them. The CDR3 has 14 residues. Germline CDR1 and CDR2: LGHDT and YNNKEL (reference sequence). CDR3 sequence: CASSQSLANEKLFF. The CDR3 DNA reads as TGTGCCAGCAGCCAATCCCTGGCAAATGAAAAACTGTTTTTT.

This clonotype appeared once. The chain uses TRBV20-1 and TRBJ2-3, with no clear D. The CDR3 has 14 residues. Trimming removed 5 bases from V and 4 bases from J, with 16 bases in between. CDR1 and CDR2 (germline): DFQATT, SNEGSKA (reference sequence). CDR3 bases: TGCAGTGCTTCTAGGGCGGCGGTCTCAGATACGCAGTATTTT. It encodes CSASRAAVSDTQYF.

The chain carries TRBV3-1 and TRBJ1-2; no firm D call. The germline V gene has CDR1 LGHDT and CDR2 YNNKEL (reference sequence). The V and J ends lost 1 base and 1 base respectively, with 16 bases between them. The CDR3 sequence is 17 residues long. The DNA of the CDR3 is TGTGCCAGCAGCCAAGTGTTAAGAAGCAATCTTAACTATGGCTACACCTTC. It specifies CASSQVLRSNLNYGYTF.

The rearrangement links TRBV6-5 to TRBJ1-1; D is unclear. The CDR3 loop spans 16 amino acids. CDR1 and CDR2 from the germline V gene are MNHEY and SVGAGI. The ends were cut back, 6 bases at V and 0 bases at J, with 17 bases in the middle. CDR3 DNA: TGTGCCAGCAGCCGGGCCCCTTCCCCCCTGAACACTGAAGCTTTCTTT. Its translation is CASSRAPSPLNTEAFF.

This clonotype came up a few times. The CDR3: CASSPFSRAIYEQYF. CDR3 sequence (DNA): TGTGCCAGCAGCCCTTTCAGCAGGGCGATCTACGAGCAGTACTTC. This chain uses TRBV7-2 with TRBJ2-7; the D gene is possibly TRBD1 (5 bases). V was shortened by 5 bases and J by 3 bases, with 17 bases between the two germline ends. Germline V gives CDR1 SGHTA, CDR2 FQGNSA. This CDR3 comprises 15 residues.

The CDR3 DNA reads as TGTGCCAGCTCACCGGGACAGCTGACCTACAATGAGCAGTTCTTC. Translation gives CASSPGQLTYNEQFF. The chain joins TRBV18 to TRBJ2-1, with 7 bases lining up with TRBD1. CDR1 is KGHSH and CDR2 is LQKENI in the germline V gene. V lost 3 bases, J lost 2 bases, and 4 bases stayed unmatched. The CDR3 length is 15 residues. The full variable domain, rest sourced from reference TRBV18 and TRBJ2-1, is NAGVMQNPRHLVRRRGQEARLRCSPMKGHSHVYWYRQLPEEGLKFMVYLQKENIIDESGMPKERFSAEFPKEGPSILRIQQVVRGDSAAYFCASSPGQLTYNEQFFGPGTRLTVL.

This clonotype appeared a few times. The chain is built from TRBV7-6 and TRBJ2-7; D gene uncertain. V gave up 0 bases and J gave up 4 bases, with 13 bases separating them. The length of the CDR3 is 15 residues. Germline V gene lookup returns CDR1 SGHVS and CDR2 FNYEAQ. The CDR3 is CASSLAYGPLYEQYF. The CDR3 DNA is TGTGCCAGCAGCTTAGCATACGGGCCGCTTTACGAGCAGTACTTC.

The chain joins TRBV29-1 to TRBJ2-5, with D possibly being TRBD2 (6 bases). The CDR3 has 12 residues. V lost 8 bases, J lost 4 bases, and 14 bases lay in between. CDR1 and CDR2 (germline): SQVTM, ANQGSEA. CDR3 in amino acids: CSIRLGRETQYF. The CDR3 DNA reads TGCAGCATTAGACTAGGTCGAGAGACCCAGTACTTC.

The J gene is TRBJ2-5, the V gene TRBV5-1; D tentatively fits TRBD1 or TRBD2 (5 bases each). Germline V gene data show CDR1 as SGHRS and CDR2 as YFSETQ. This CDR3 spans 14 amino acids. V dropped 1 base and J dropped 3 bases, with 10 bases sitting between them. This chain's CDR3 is CASSLRWGKETQYF. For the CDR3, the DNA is TGCGCCAGCAGCTTGAGGTGGGGGAAAGAGACCCAGTACTTC.

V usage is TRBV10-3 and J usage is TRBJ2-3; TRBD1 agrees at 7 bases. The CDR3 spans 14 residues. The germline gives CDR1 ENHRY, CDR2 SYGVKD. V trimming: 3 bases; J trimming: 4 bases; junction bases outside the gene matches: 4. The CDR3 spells CAISDGQGADTQYF. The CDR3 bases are TGTGCCATCAGTGATGGGCAGGGGGCAGATACGCAGTATTTT.

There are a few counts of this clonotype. CDR3 residues: CSVGTGGPAYEQYF. In nucleotides, the CDR3 is TGCAGCGTTGGGACGGGAGGGCCCGCCTACGAGCAGTACTTC. The rearrangement uses TRBV29-1 and TRBJ2-7; 8 bases fit TRBD2. The CDR3 covers 14 residues. Germline loops: CDR1 SQVTM, CDR2 ANQGSEA. V dropped 4 bases and J dropped 2; count of bases not matched to a gene: 7.

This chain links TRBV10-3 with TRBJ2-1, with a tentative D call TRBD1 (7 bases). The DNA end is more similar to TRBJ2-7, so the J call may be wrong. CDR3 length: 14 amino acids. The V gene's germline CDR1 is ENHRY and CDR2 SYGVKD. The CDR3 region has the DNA TGTGCCATCAGTGGGCAGGGGGGACACAATGAGCAGTACTTC. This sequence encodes CAISGQGGHNEQYF.

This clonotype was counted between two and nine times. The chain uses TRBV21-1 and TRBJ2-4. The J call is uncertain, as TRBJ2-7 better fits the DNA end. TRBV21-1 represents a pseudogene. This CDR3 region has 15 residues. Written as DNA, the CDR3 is TGTGCCAGCACCCAACTTTTTGTATCAACCGACGAGCAGTACTTC. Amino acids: CASTQLFVSTDEQYF.

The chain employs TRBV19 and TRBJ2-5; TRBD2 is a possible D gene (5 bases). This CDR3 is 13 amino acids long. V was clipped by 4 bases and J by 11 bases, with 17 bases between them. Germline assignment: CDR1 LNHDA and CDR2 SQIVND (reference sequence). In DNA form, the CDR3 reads TGTGCCAGTAGTACCCGGACTGACAATGAGCAGTACTTC. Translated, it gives CASSTRTDNEQYF. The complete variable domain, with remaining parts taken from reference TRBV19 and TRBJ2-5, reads DGGITQSPKYLFRKEGQNVTLSCEQNLNHDAMYWYRQDPGQGLRLIYYSQIVNDFQKGDIAEGYSVSREKKESFPLTVTSAQKNPTAFYLCASSTRTDNEQYFGPGTRLLVL.